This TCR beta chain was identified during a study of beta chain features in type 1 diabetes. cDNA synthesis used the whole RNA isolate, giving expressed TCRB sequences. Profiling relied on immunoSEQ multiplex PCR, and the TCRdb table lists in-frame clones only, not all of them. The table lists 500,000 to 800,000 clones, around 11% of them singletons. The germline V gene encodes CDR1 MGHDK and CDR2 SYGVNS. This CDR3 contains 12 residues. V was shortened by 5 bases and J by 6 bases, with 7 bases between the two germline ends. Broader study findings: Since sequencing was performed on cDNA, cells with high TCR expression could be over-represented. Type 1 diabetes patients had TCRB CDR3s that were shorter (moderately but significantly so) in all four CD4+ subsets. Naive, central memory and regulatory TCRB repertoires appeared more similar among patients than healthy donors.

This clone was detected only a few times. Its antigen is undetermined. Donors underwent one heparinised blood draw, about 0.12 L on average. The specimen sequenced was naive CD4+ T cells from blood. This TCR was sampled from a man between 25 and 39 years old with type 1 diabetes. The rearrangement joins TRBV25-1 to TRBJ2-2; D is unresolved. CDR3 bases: TGTGCCAGCAGTTCGGCGCCCGGGGAGCTGTTTTTT. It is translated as CASSSAPGELFF.